This T cell receptor beta chain was sequenced for a study of cytomegalovirus exposure and HLA in healthy donors. Study summary: One earlier analysis, a look at approximately 180 million T cells, found some 120 million unique TCR beta sequences.

Overall study findings and caveats: The availability of immune exposure information extended only to CMV serostatus. Looking again later, the authors saw that most CMV-associated TCR beta chains seemed HLA-restricted. Versus the approximately 700-donor mean, an Asian-associated ancestry cluster reportedly showed fewer N-insertions in a later analysis.

The CDR3 extends over 16 amino acids. V lost 2 bases and J lost 0, with 11 bases in between. The germline V gene has CDR1 SGHVT and CDR2 SQSDAQ. Primers included in the PCR were 60 Vbeta and 13 Jbeta primers. Clones were read by immunoSEQ multiplex PCR, and TCRdb kept only the in-frame ones, dropping some. The table shows about 140,000 clones, with around 82% occurring only once. With regard to this clone: Its specificity is unknown.

This clonotype was sampled from a female donor in good health and CMV-seronegative. The V and J genes are TRBV7-4 and TRBJ2-4; D possibly corresponds to TRBD1 (6 bases). Sequencing was performed on PBMCs. The CDR3 protein is CASSLPGDGAKNIQYF. The CDR3, as DNA: TGTGCCAGCAGCTTACCAGGGGATGGAGCCAAAAACATTCAGTACTTC.